These T cell receptor beta chains were read from a single sample in a study of T cell clonotyping in hematopoietic cell transplantation. Generated by immunoSEQ multiplex PCR, the TCRdb table keeps only in-frame clones and is missing some. The table lists roughly 30,000 clones, under 90% of them singletons, with approximately 1.7% in the top ten. The source was peripheral blood mononuclear cells, collected before stem cell transplant. The receptors were gathered from a middle-aged man with acute myeloid leukemia. Some clones in this sample may be carry-over from other donors' samples. Each CDR3 is given with its conserved first and last residue. D genes are given only for firm matches. Part of the rows lack a size; the others show once, few, many or a class for expanded clones.

V gene	clone size	J gene	D gene	CDR3 DNA	CDR3 protein
TRBV2	.	TRBJ1-1	TRBD1	TGTGCCAGCAGTGGGGTCGGGGGACAGGTTCGGAACAAGAACACTGAAGCTTTCTTT	CASSGVGGQVRNKNTEAFF
TRBV27	.	TRBJ1-5	.	TGTGCCAGCAGTTTACAGGGGACTTACAATCAGCCCCAGCATTTT	CASSLQGTYNQPQHF
TRBV7-9	.	TRBJ1-1	.	TGTGCCATCGTGACCGGTGGGAACACTGAAGCTTTCTTT	CAIVTGGNTEAFF
TRBV5-1	.	TRBJ2-7	TRBD1	TGCGCCAGCAGCTTGGAGGGGACAGGTTCCTACGAGCAGTACTTC	CASSLEGTGSYEQYF
TRBV27	.	TRBJ1-6	.	TGTGCCAGCAGTTTCTCCTATAATTCACCCCTCCACTTT	CASSFSYNSPLHF
TRBV11-3	.	TRBJ2-6	.	TGTGCCAGCTCAGTCTCTGGGGCCAACGTCCTGACTTTC	CASSVSGANVLTF
TRBV6-1	.	TRBJ2-2	.	TGTGCCAGCAGTGAAGACGAAGGGCTGCCCAGGGAGCTGTTTTTT	CASSEDEGLPRELFF
TRBV6-5	.	TRBJ1-1	.	TGTGCCAGCGGATACAGGGCTTCCACTGAAGCTTTCTTT	CASGYRASTEAFF
TRBV7-5	.	TRBJ2-6	.	TGTGCCAGACCCCACGCAGGGGTCAGCTCTGGGGCCAACGTCCTGACTTTC	CARPHAGVSSGANVLTF
TRBV5-1	.	TRBJ1-1	.	TGCGCCAGCAGCGTAAACCTCCGGGGGACGAACACTGAAGCTTTCTTT	CASSVNLRGTNTEAFF
TRBV7-9	.	TRBJ1-4	.	TGTGCCAGCAGCTTAAGGAGGGAAGATGAAAAACTGTTTTTT	CASSLRREDEKLFF
TRBV7-9	.	TRBJ2-5	.	TGTGCCAGCAGCTCCCTCAACAGGCCCGCCGAGACCCAGTACTTC	CASSSLNRPAETQYF
TRBV7-2	.	TRBJ1-1	.	TGTGCCAGCAGCTCCGACCAGAACACTGAAGCTTTCTTT	CASSSDQNTEAFF
TRBV9	.	TRBJ1-1	.	TGTGCCAGCAGCGTAGTTACAGGGAAAATGAACACTGAAGCTTTCTTT	CASSVVTGKMNTEAFF
TRBV7-9	.	TRBJ1-2	.	TGTGCCAGCAGCTTATCTTCAGGGAACTATGGCTACACCTTC	CASSLSSGNYGYTF
TRBV5-6	.	TRBJ2-3	.	TGTGCCAGCAGCTTGGTAACGCAAGATACGCAGTATTTT	CASSLVTQDTQYF
TRBV5-1	.	TRBJ2-3	.	TGCGCCAGCAGCTTGGGAAGGGTAGATAGCACAGATACGCAGTATTTT	CASSLGRVDSTDTQYF
TRBV29-1	few	TRBJ2-2	.	TGCAGCGTCCCGATGGACACCGGGGAGCTGTTTTTT	CSVPMDTGELFF
TRBV2	once	TRBJ2-3	.	TGTGCCAGAAGCACGACGGGGGCTTCCCTAACAGATACGCAGTATTTT	CARSTTGASLTDTQYF
TRBV27	few	TRBJ2-1	.	TGTGCCAGCAGTTTTACGGTTCAGTATGAGCAGTTCTTC	CASSFTVQYEQFF
TRBV10-2	.	TRBJ1-1	.	TGCGCCAGCAGTTGGGGGGGGATGAACACTGAAGCTTTCTTT	CASSWGGMNTEAFF
TRBV2	.	TRBJ1-6	TRBD1	TGTGCCAGCAGTGTACTAGGGACAGAGAAATACTCCTATAATTCACCCCTCCACTTT	CASSVLGTEKYSYNSPLHF
TRBV6-1	.	TRBJ2-7	.	TGTGCCCTATCTCCTAGACAGAGTTCGAACTACGAGCAGTACTTC	CALSPRQSSNYEQYF
TRBV11-2	.	TRBJ2-3	TRBD2	TGTGCCAGCAGCTCGTTAGCGGGGGGGCCAGGAGATACGCAGTATTTT	CASSSLAGGPGDTQYF
TRBV9	.	TRBJ2-7	TRBD2	TGTGCCAGCAGCGTAGGTCTAGCGGGTGTATCCTACGAGCAGTACTTC	CASSVGLAGVSYEQYF
TRBV5-1	few	TRBJ2-1	.	TGCGCCAGCAGCTTGGGAGCCTACAATGAGCAGTTCTTC	CASSLGAYNEQFF
TRBV5-4	once	TRBJ2-3	TRBD1	TGTGCCAGCAGTCCTTATACGGGGACAGGGGGCACAGATACGCAGTATTTT	CASSPYTGTGGTDTQYF
TRBV28	.	TRBJ2-7	.	TGTGCCACCACTGACAGCCTACTCCACGAGCAGTACTTC	CATTDSLLHEQYF
TRBV11-3	.	TRBJ1-1	.	TGTGCCAGCAGCTTAGAGGCAGGAGTGAACACTGAAGCTTTCTTT	CASSLEAGVNTEAFF
TRBV28	.	TRBJ1-5	.	TGTGCCAGCAGTTGGGGGGGTGGGGGTAGCAATCAGCCCCAGCATTTT	CASSWGGGGSNQPQHF
TRBV2	once	TRBJ2-2	.	TGTGCCAGCAGTGCCGACTACACCGGGGAGCTGTTTTTT	CASSADYTGELFF
TRBV5-6	.	TRBJ2-7	.	TGTGCCAGCAGCTACAGACGTAGGGACTACGAGCAGTACTTC	CASSYRRRDYEQYF
TRBV4-1	.	TRBJ1-2	.	TGCGCCAGCAGCCAAGATCCTAACCCAAGCGGTGGCTACACCTTC	CASSQDPNPSGGYTF
TRBV5-1	.	TRBJ2-7	TRBD2	TGCGCCAGCAGCCGAATAGCGGGAGAGCGTCGGGAGCAGTACTTC	CASSRIAGERREQYF
TRBV29-1	.	TRBJ1-1	TRBD1	TGCAGCGTTAACAGGGGCTCCAACACTGAAGCTTTCTTT	CSVNRGSNTEAFF
TRBV7-9	.	TRBJ2-1	.	TGTGCCAGCAGCTTTGTGACGGATTACAATGAGCAGTTCTTC	CASSFVTDYNEQFF
TRBV5-1	few	TRBJ1-2	.	TGCGCCAGCAGCTCGATGACGACAGGCTTTAACTATGGCTACACCTTC	CASSSMTTGFNYGYTF
TRBV6-6	.	TRBJ2-3	TRBD1	TGTGCCAGCATCCGACAGGGGCTAAGCACAGATACGCAGTATTTT	CASIRQGLSTDTQYF
TRBV9	.	TRBJ2-1	.	TGTGCCAGCAGCGTAGATAGGGGTGAGCAGTTCTTC	CASSVDRGEQFF
TRBV6-6	.	TRBJ2-7	.	TGTGCCAGCAGCAACAGAGCCTACGAGCAGTACTTC	CASSNRAYEQYF
TRBV4-2	.	TRBJ1-2	.	TGTGCCAGCAGCCAAGTAGGATCTGACTATGGCTACACCTTC	CASSQVGSDYGYTF
TRBV7-8	.	TRBJ2-3	.	TGTGCCGGTTCAGGAGACAGAACTAGCACAGATACGCAGTATTTT	CAGSGDRTSTDTQYF
TRBV27	.	TRBJ1-1	TRBD1	TGTGCCAGCAAACTGTCGGGACAGGGGTTGACTGAAGCTTTCTTT	CASKLSGQGLTEAFF
TRBV5-1	.	TRBJ2-1	.	TGCGCCAGCAGCTTGACTCCTAGCAGCTCCTACAATGAGCAGTTCTTC	CASSLTPSSSYNEQFF
TRBV27	.	TRBJ1-1	.	TGTGCCAGCAGTTTAAGAGGGCACGTTGAACTCGGGGCCACTGAAGCTTTCTTT	CASSLRGHVELGATEAFF
TRBV7-9	.	TRBJ1-1	.	TGTGCCAGCAGCTTGAACAGGGACACTGAAGCTTTCTTT	CASSLNRDTEAFF
TRBV5-6	.	TRBJ1-1	.	TGTGCCAGCAGCTGGTATTCTAGGGAAGGCACTGAAGCTTTCTTT	CASSWYSREGTEAFF
TRBV6-1	.	TRBJ2-7	.	TGTGCCAGCAGTGAATCTTTGGTAAACGAGCAGTACTTC	CASSESLVNEQYF
TRBV5-1	few	TRBJ1-1	.	TGCGCCAGCAACTTACAGGGTGGGCCCGAAGCTTTCTTT	CASNLQGGPEAFF
TRBV11-3	.	TRBJ1-2	TRBD1	TGTGCCAGCAGCTTGGCAGGGGGCGCTTACTATGGCTACACCTTC	CASSLAGGAYYGYTF
TRBV27	.	TRBJ1-5	.	TGTGCCAGCAGTTTATCGTTACAGGGATCGCGCCAGCATTTT	CASSLSLQGSRQHF
TRBV29-1	.	TRBJ2-5	.	TGCAGCGTTGAACATGGACCCTGGCAAGAGACCCAGTACTTC	CSVEHGPWQETQYF
TRBV13	once	TRBJ2-1	TRBD1	TGTGCCAGCAGCGGGACAGCGATCTACAATGAGCAGTTCTTC	CASSGTAIYNEQFF
TRBV11-3	.	TRBJ2-7	TRBD2	TGTGCCAGCAGCTTAGAGGCGGGAGTCTACGAGCAGTACTTC	CASSLEAGVYEQYF